The T cell receptor beta chain under discussion was sequenced for a study of cytomegalovirus exposure and HLA in healthy donors. Study observations and caveats: In a later analysis, CMV-associated beta chains were mostly HLA-associated, it appeared. Indistinguishable V segments, including TRBV6-2 and TRBV6-3, were excluded. Three CMV-associated chains were confirmed in vitro to be specific for CMV antigens.

Vbeta (60) and Jbeta (13) primers were used in the PCR. Sequenced by immunoSEQ multiplex PCR; TCRdb stores in-frame clones only, minus some. The sample has about 34,000 clones. The CDR3 runs to 12 residues. Trimming removed 6 bases at V and 1 base at J, with 7 bases between. Germline loops: CDR1 SNHLY, CDR2 FYNNEI. On this clone itself: The target antigen is unknown.

The genes are TRBV2 and TRBJ2-7; possibly TRBD2 for D (6 bases). The sample comprised PBMCs. The TCR comes from a middle-aged woman in good health and CMV-seropositive. CDR3: CASSGSSYEQYF. For the CDR3, the DNA is TGTGCCAGCAGCGGGAGTTCCTACGAGCAGTACTTC.